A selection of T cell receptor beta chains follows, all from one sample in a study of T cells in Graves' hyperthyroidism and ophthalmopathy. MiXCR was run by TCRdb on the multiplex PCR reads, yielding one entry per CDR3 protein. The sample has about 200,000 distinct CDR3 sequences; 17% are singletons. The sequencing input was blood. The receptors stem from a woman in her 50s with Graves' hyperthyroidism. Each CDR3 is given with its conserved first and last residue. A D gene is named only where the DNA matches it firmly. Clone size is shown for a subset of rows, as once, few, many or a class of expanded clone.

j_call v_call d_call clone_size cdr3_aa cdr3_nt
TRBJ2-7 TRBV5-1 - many CASSPTAGTGGYEQYF TGCGCCAGCAGCCCAACAGCCGGGACTGGGGGCTACGAGCAGTACTTC
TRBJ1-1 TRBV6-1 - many CASIDEKGHEAFF TGTGCCAGCATTGACGAAAAGGGCCATGAAGCTTTCTTT
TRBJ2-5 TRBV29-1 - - CSVAVGETQYF TGCAGCGTTGCGGTAGGAGAGACCCAGTACTTC
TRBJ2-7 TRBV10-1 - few CASSGDRPYEQYF TGCGCCAGCAGTGGGGATAGGCCCTACGAGCAGTACTTC
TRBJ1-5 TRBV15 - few CATSRDLGAYQPQHF TGTGCCACCAGCAGAGATTTGGGGGCATATCAGCCCCAGCATTTT
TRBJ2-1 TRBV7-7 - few CASSLEGGYEQFF TGTGCTAGCAGCTTAGAAGGGGGGTATGAGCAGTTCTTC
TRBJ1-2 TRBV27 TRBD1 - CASSTTGTGGANYGYTF TGTGCCAGCAGTACTACTGGGACAGGGGGCGCCAACTATGGCTACACCTTC
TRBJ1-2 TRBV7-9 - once CASSLVRPEGDGYTF TGTGCCAGCAGCTTAGTCAGGCCCGAGGGTGATGGCTACACCTTC
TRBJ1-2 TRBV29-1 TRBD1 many CSVGNRGRDYGYTF TGCAGCGTTGGTAACAGGGGGCGCGACTATGGCTACACCTTC
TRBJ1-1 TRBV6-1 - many CASSATGFTLNTEAFF TGTGCCAGCAGTGCTACAGGGTTTACGTTGAACACTGAAGCTTTCTTT
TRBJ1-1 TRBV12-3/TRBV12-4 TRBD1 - CASSLAGTGTEAFF TGTGCCAGCAGTTTAGCGGGGACAGGAACTGAAGCTTTCTTT
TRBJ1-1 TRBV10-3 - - CAIIRDSMGKAEAFF TGTGCCATCATCAGGGATAGTATGGGAAAGGCTGAAGCTTTCTTT
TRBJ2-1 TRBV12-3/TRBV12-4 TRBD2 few CASGTTYNEQFF TGTGCCAGCGGGACTACGTACAATGAGCAGTTCTTC
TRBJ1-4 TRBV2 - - CASSVSGAKNEKLFF TGTGCCAGCAGTGTTTCGGGCGCGAAAAATGAAAAACTGTTTTTT
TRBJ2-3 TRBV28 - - CASSPPSFGTTDTQYF TGTGCCAGCAGTCCCCCTTCTTTCGGGACCACAGATACGCAGTATTTT
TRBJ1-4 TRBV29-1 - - CSAATNEKLFF TGCAGCGCCGCAACTAATGAAAAACTGTTTTTT
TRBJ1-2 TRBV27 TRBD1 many CASSFYRGSSNYGYTF TGTGCCAGCAGTTTTTACAGGGGCAGCAGTAACTATGGCTACACCTTC
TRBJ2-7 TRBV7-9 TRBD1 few CASSLAGTGIYEQYF TGTGCCAGCAGCTTAGCCGGGACAGGGATCTACGAGCAGTACTTC
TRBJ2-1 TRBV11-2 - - CASSPWGVEQFF TGTGCCAGCAGCCCTTGGGGAGTTGAGCAGTTCTTC
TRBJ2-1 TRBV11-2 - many CASSLDRSAAREQFF TGTGCCAGCAGCTTAGATCGATCAGCGGCCAGGGAGCAGTTCTTC
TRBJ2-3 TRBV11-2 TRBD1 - CASSWDRGNTDTQYF TGTGCCAGCAGCTGGGACAGGGGTAACACAGATACGCAGTATTTT
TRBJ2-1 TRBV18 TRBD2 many CASLGLAGVDEQFF TGTGCCAGTCTCGGACTAGCGGGAGTGGATGAGCAGTTCTTC
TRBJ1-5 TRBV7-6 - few CASSLGTGPQHF TGTGCCAGCAGCTTAGGGACCGGGCCCCAGCATTTT
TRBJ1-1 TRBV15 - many CATSRGGGAVTEAFF TGTGCCACCAGCAGAGGAGGGGGGGCGGTTACTGAAGCTTTCTTT
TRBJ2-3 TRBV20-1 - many CSANPITDTQYF TGCAGTGCTAACCCTATCACAGATACGCAGTATTTT
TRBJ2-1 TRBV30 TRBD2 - CAWSVRTSGRIPYNEQFF TGTGCCTGGAGTGTAAGGACTAGCGGGAGGATTCCCTACAATGAGCAGTTCTTC
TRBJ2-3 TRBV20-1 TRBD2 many CSARDASGNTDTQYF TGCAGTGCTAGAGATGCTAGCGGGAACACAGATACGCAGTATTTT
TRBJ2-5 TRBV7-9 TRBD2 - CASRPLAGRKTQYF TGTGCCAGCAGGCCTCTAGCGGGACGGAAGACCCAGTACTTC
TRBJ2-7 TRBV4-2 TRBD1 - CASSQDVGQGAPYEQYF TGTGCCAGCAGCCAAGATGTGGGACAGGGGGCTCCCTACGAGCAGTACTTC
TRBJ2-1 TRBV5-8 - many CASSVGLTYNEQFF TGTGCCAGCAGCGTTGGACTCACCTACAATGAGCAGTTCTTC
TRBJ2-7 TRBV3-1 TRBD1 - CASSTRDRGPIEQYF TGTGCCAGCAGCACCAGGGACAGGGGGCCAATCGAGCAGTACTTC
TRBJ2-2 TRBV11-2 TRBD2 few CASSSGLGNTGELFF TGTGCCAGCAGCTCCGGACTAGGAAACACCGGGGAGCTGTTTTTT
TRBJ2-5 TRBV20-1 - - CSARTLGGETQYF TGCAGTGCTAGGACCTTAGGGGGGGAGACCCAGTACTTC
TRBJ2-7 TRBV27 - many CASRVSGVSYEQYF TGTGCCAGCAGAGTCTCGGGAGTATCCTACGAGCAGTACTTC
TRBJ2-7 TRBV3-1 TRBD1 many CASSQGIPGQGFHEQYF TGTGCCAGCAGCCAGGGGATACCCGGACAGGGATTCCACGAGCAGTACTTC
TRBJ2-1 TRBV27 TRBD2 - CASSKYGTSGYNEQFF TGTGCCAGCAGCAAATACGGGACTAGCGGGTACAATGAGCAGTTCTTC
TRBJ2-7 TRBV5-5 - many CASSWTGTQSSYEQYF TGTGCCAGCAGCTGGACCGGGACACAGAGCTCCTACGAGCAGTACTTC
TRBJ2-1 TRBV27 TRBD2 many CASSLFPGGASYNEQFF TGTGCCAGCAGTTTATTTCCGGGAGGGGCCTCCTACAATGAGCAGTTCTTC
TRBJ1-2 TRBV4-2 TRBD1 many CASSQDNRGLDGYTF TGTGCCAGCAGCCAAGATAACAGGGGGCTCGATGGCTACACCTTC
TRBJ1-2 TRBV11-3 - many CASSLRGLNYGYTF TGTGCCAGCAGCTTACGTGGTTTGAACTATGGCTACACCTTC
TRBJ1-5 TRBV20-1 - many CRSTALQPQHF TGCAGATCCACAGCTCTTCAGCCCCAGCATTTT
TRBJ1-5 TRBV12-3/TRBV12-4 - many CASSFGGLGTGNQPQHF TGTGCCAGCAGTTTCGGGGGATTAGGCACCGGCAATCAGCCCCAGCATTTT
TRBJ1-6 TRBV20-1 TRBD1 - CSAKGTGRSPLHF TGCAGTGCTAAAGGGACAGGGAGATCACCCCTCCACTTT
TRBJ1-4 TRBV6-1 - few CAIPQEVRLDATNEKLFF TGTGCCATCCCACAGGAAGTTCGACTGGATGCAACTAATGAAAAACTGTTTTTT
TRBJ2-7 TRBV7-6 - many CASSFPDRVAHYEQYF TGTGCCAGCAGCTTTCCCGATCGGGTGGCCCACTACGAGCAGTACTTC
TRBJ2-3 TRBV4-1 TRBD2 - CASTLLAGGADTQYF TGCGCCAGCACCCTGCTAGCGGGGGGGGCAGATACGCAGTATTTT
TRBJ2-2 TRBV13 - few CASSANRAGSGELFF TGTGCCAGCAGCGCGAACAGGGCTGGGAGTGGGGAGCTGTTTTTT
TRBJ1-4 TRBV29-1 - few CSAGDTRNEKLFF TGCAGCGCTGGGGACACCAGGAATGAAAAACTGTTTTTT